Each of the 11 T cell receptor beta chains below was sequenced from the same sample in a study of blood T cell repertoires in COVID-19. Using immunoSEQ multiplex PCR, the repertoire was profiled, and TCRdb retains in-frame clones only, with some absent. Of about 170,000 clones detected, more than 85% appear once; the ten largest clones hold approximately 0.5%. Sequences were obtained from peripheral blood. The receptors here all came from a man aged 45-65 years with acute or convalescent COVID-19.

V gene TRBV5-1 combines with J gene TRBJ1-1, with D possibly matching TRBD1 (5 bases). CDR1 is SGHRS, CDR2 YFSETQ, per germline. V gave up 4 bases and J gave up 1 base, with 11 bases separating them. CDR3 length: 14 residues. The DNA for the CDR3 is TGCGCCAGCAGCACTGCAGGGCAGAACACTGAAGCTTTCTTT. Translated, it gives CASSTAGQNTEAFF.

The chain couples TRBV19 to TRBJ1-4; weak D call: TRBD1 (6 bases). Trimming stripped 7 bases from V and 3 bases from J, with 12 bases between. Germline-derived CDR1 and CDR2 are LNHDA and SQIVND (reference sequence). This CDR3 has 14 residues. The DNA for the CDR3 is TGTGCCAGTAACGTAGGGGGTTCTAATGAAAAACTGTTTTTT. It specifies CASNVGGSNEKLFF. Full variable domain (rest looked up from reference TRBV19 and TRBJ1-4): DGGITQSPKYLFRKEGQNVTLSCEQNLNHDAMYWYRQDPGQGLRLIYYSQIVNDFQKGDIAEGYSVSREKKESFPLTVTSAQKNPTAFYLCASNVGGSNEKLFFGSGTQLSVL.

This chain uses TRBV6-5 with TRBJ2-7; D remains ambiguous. The CDR3 length is 14 residues. Germline CDR1 and CDR2: MNHEY and SVGAGI. Trimming left V 5 bases short and J 3 bases short, with 14 bases between. The DNA of the CDR3 is TGTGCCAGCAGTCGCACCGACGGGTACTACGAGCAGTACTTC. Translated: CASSRTDGYYEQYF.

The V call is TRBV7-2, the J call TRBJ2-5; 8 nucleotides match TRBD2. There are 14 residues in the CDR3. Looked up from germline, CDR1 is SGHTA and CDR2 is FQGNSA. V lost 5 bases and J lost 1; bases outside the gene matches: 3. Here the CDR3 DNA reads TGTGCCAGCAGCCGCGGGGGGAGCCAAGAGACCCAGTACTTC. Amino acid sequence: CASSRGGSQETQYF. Full variable domain (remainder filled in from reference TRBV7-2 and TRBJ2-5): GAGVSQSPSNKVTEKGKDVELRCDPISGHTALYWYRQSLGQGLEFLIYFQGNSAPDKSGLPSDRFSAERTGGSVSTLTIQRTQQEDSAVYLCASSRGGSQETQYFGPGTRLLVL.

This clone was counted once. The chain employs TRBV10-3 and TRBJ1-5; 7 bases map to TRBD1. Germline-derived CDR1 and CDR2 are ENHRY and SYGVKD. The CDR3 length is 15 residues. The V segment lost 5 bases and the J segment 1 base; nucleotides outside the gene matches: 5. The CDR3 DNA reads TGTGCCATCAGTACGACAGGGCCCAGCAATCAGCCCCAGCATTTT. Protein: CAISTTGPSNQPQHF.

J is TRBJ2-2 and V is TRBV7-9; 9 bases match TRBD1. V dropped 2 bases and J dropped 3; count of bases not matched to a gene: 4. CDR1 and CDR2 (germline): SEHNR, FQNEAQ (reference sequence). The CDR3 sequence is 16 residues long. The CDR3 loop is CASSLRQGGDTGELFF. The CDR3 coding sequence is TGTGCCAGCAGCTTACGACAGGGGGGCGACACCGGGGAGCTGTTTTTT.

This chain joins TRBV7-6 and TRBJ2-6; 9 bases match TRBD1. This CDR3 is built from 18 residues. Germline-derived CDR1 and CDR2 are SGHVS and FNYEAQ. With V trimmed by 5 bases and J by 2 bases, 10 bases remained unmatched. CDR3 residues: CASSPWTGAFAGANVLTF. The CDR3 DNA is TGTGCCAGCAGCCCTTGGACAGGGGCGTTCGCTGGGGCCAACGTCCTGACTTTC.

This rearrangement joins TRBV24-1 to TRBJ2-5, with D maybe TRBD2 (5 bases). This CDR3 is 13 amino acids long. V was pared by 8 bases and J by 2 bases, with 11 bases between. Germline CDR1 reads KGHDR; CDR2 reads SFDVKD. The CDR3 here is CATKEDGQETQYF. The CDR3 DNA is TGTGCCACCAAGGAGGATGGGCAAGAGACCCAGTACTTC.

The genes are TRBV29-1 and TRBJ2-1, with D perhaps TRBD2 (6 bases). Germline V lookup: CDR1 SQVTM, CDR2 ANQGSEA. CDR3 length equals 16 residues. V was pared by 3 bases and J by 2 bases, with 17 bases between. The CDR3 loop is CSVERGGGSAYNEQFF. The CDR3 DNA reads as TGCAGCGTTGAGAGGGGCGGAGGGTCCGCCTACAATGAGCAGTTCTTC.

The chain combines TRBV9 with TRBJ2-1; 8 nucleotides align to TRBD2. This CDR3 contains 14 residues. Germline V gene sequence: CDR1 SGDLS, CDR2 YYNGEE. V shed 3 bases, J shed 7 bases, and the junction held 6 bases outside the gene matches. The CDR3 sequence: CASSAISGGNEQFF. The CDR3 DNA sequence: TGTGCCAGCAGCGCTATAAGCGGGGGAAATGAGCAGTTCTTC.

The chain combines TRBV11-1 with TRBJ2-1; 10 bases agree with TRBD2. This CDR3 has 15 residues. V gave up 5 bases and J gave up 9 bases; unmatched junction bases: 10. The germline V gene has CDR1 SGHAT and CDR2 FQDESV (reference sequence). The CDR3: CASSAQGLASSEQFF. DNA of the CDR3: TGTGCCAGCAGCGCACAGGGACTAGCGAGTAGTGAGCAGTTCTTC.